This is a list of T cell receptor beta chains from one sample in a study of blood T cells in healthy people across ages. TCRdb analysed the 5' RACE reads with MiXCR anew, one entry per CDR3 protein. The top ten hold 15% to 20% of the sample, which has fewer than 1,000,000 distinct CDR3 sequences, 46% seen once. Sequencing was carried out using blood. The origin of the receptors is an elderly man in good health. Both conserved end residues are part of each CDR3. For some rows the clone size is stated as once, few or many, or as a class when expanded; others skip it.

J,size,V,CDR3
TRBJ2-4,-,TRBV29-1,CSAVGADKNIQYF
TRBJ1-6,-,TRBV10-3,CAISESAAGGRSPLHF
TRBJ2-4,few,TRBV9,CASSPGALTKNIQYF
TRBJ2-1,-,TRBV12-3/TRBV12-4,CASSWTAANEQFF
TRBJ2-1,-,TRBV13,CASSSLRQGKTQFF
TRBJ2-3,few,TRBV24-1,CATSDPGRPTDTQYF
TRBJ1-4,-,TRBV10-3,CATSKGGGEKLFF
-,-,TRBV27,CASTWGQGAYEQYF
TRBJ2-6,-,TRBV7-9,CASSLRPGGSGANVLTF
TRBJ2-7,-,TRBV5-5,CVSSLGGSESYEQYF
TRBJ1-6,-,TRBV6-1,CASTRQGWDSPLHF
TRBJ2-7,-,TRBV4-3,CASSQDAAVGGYEQYF
TRBJ2-3,-,TRBV7-9,CASSPKGRVTDTQYF
TRBJ2-1,few,TRBV7-3,CASSVMGYNEQFF
TRBJ2-5,few,TRBV20-1,CSARDRQGEYF
TRBJ2-1,-,TRBV12-3/TRBV12-4,CASTTSGIGYNEQFF
TRBJ1-1,few,TRBV6-1,CASRRGKDTEAFF
TRBJ2-5,few,TRBV28,CASSSSEGTIHEQYF
-,-,TRBV29-1,CSVEQGSYEQYF
TRBJ1-4,-,TRBV7-9,CASSLAGTNEKLFF
TRBJ2-7,few,TRBV29-1,CSHSQGPRYEQYF
TRBJ1-1,-,TRBV29-1,CSVVQGVGEAFF
TRBJ1-2,-,TRBV5-5,CASSPGPLNYGCTF
TRBJ2-3,many,TRBV12-3/TRBV12-4,CASGRADTQYF
TRBJ2-7,-,TRBV30,CAWSVPAGNSEQYF
TRBJ2-3,few,TRBV5-1,CASSPYPGLATDTQYF
TRBJ2-5,-,TRBV7-2,CASSLWAGGGEETQYF
TRBJ2-1,-,TRBV7-9,CASSSRVLENERFF
TRBJ2-1,-,TRBV7-8,CASSLVVGGWANEQFF
TRBJ2-1,-,TRBV5-1,CASSFSGRSDEQFF
-,-,TRBV29-1,CSVRTTETQYF
TRBJ2-1,few,TRBV20-1,CSAKGLRTSGKAEQFF